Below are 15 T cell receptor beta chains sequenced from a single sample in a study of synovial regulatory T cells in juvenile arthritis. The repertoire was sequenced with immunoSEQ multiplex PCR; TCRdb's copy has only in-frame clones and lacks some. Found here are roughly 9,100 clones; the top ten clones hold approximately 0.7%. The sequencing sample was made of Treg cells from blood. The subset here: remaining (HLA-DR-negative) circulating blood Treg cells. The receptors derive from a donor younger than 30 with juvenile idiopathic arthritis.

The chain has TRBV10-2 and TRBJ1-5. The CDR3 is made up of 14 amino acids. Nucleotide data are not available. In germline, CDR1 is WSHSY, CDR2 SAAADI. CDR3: CASSEEGRAQPQHF.

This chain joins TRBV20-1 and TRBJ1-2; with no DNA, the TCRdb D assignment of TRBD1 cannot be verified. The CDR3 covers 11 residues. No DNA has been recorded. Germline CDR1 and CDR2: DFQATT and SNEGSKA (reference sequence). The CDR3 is CSAPFSYGYTF.

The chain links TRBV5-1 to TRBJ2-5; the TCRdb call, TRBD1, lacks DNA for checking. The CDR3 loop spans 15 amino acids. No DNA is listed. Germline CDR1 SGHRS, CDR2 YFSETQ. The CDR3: CASSFITGGGETQYF.

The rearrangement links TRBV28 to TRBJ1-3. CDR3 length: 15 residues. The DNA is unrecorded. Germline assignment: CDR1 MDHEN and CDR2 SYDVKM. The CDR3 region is CASSYRGFPGNTIYF.

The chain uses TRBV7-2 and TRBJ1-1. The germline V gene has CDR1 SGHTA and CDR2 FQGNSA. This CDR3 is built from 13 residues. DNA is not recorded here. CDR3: CASSFKGTTEAFF.

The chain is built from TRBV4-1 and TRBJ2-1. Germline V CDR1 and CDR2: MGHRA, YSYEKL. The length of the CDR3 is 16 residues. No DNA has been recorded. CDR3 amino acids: CASSQDRAGVRNEQFF.

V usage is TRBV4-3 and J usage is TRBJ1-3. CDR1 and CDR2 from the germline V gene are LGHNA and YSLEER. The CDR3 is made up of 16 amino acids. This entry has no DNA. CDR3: CASSQDRGRILNTIYF.

CDR3 in amino acids: CASSPQGGNTEAFF. The rearrangement joins TRBV5-1 to TRBJ1-1; lacking DNA, the TRBD1 call made by TCRdb goes unchecked. CDR3 length: 14 residues. DNA is not on record. CDR1 is SGHRS, CDR2 YFSETQ, per germline. The complete variable domain, with remaining parts taken from reference TRBV5-1 and TRBJ1-1, reads KAGVTQTPRYLIKTRGQQVTLSCSPISGHRSVSWYQQTPGQGLQFLFEYFSETQRNKGNFPGRFSGRQFSNSRSEMNVSTLELGDSALYLCASSPQGGNTEAFFGQGTRLTVV.

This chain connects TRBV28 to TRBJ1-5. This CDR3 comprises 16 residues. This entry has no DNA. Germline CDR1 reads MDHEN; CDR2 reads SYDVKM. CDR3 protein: CASSNGKRGKNQPQHF.

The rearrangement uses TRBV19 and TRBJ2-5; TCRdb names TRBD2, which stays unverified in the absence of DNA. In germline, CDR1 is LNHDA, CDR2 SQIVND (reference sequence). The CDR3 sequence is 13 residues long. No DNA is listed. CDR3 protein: CASSSGKKETQYF.

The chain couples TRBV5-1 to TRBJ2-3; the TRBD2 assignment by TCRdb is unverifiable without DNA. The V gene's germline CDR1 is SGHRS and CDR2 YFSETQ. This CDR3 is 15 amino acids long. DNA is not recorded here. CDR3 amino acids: CASSKSGTLRPTQYF. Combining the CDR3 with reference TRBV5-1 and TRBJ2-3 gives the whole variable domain KAGVTQTPRYLIKTRGQQVTLSCSPISGHRSVSWYQQTPGQGLQFLFEYFSETQRNKGNFPGRFSGRQFSNSRSEMNVSTLELGDSALYLCASSKSGTLRPTQYFGPGTRLTVL.

CDR3: CASSYSLYSNQPQHF. The chain combines TRBV6-6 with TRBJ1-5. Per germline, CDR1 MNHNY and CDR2 SVGAGI (reference sequence). The CDR3 extends over 15 amino acids. DNA for this receptor is not on file.

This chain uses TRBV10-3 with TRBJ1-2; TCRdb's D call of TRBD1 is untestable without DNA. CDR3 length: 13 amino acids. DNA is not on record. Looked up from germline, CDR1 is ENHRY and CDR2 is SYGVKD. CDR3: CAISNLTGMGYTF.

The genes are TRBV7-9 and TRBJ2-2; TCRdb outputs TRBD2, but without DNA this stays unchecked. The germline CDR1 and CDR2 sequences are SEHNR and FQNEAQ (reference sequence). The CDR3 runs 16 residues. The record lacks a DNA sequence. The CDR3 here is CASSLGGWQFPGELFF.

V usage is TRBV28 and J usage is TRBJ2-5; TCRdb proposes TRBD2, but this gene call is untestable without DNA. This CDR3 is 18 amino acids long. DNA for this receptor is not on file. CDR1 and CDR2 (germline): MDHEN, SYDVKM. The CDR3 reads CASSLVLGAGVLQETQYF.